These 18 T cell receptor beta chains came from one sample sequenced in a study of T cells in localized non-small cell lung cancer. Clones were read by immunoSEQ multiplex PCR, and TCRdb kept only the in-frame ones, dropping some. The table shows 45,000 to 60,000 clones, with about 78% occurring only once. The specimen was PBMCs, collected before any cancer treatment. These receptors all come from a woman aged 40-75 years with stage II lung adenocarcinoma.

The chain combines TRBV25-1 with TRBJ2-1; D might be TRBD1 (5 bases). Germline assignment: CDR1 MGHDK and CDR2 SYGVNS. V was cut by 0 bases and J by 2 bases, with 11 bases left in between. This CDR3 is built from 16 residues. The CDR3 here is CASSEYRGQTYNEQFF. CDR3 DNA: TGTGCCAGCAGTGAATATAGGGGCCAGACCTACAATGAGCAGTTCTTC.

This clone was counted a few times. V gene TRBV2 combines with J gene TRBJ1-1, with D tentatively TRBD1 (6 bases). V gave up 11 bases and J gave up 7 bases, with 14 bases separating them. CDR1 SNHLY and CDR2 FYNNEI come from the germline V gene. CDR3 length equals 11 residues. CDR3 sequence: CAGRGQFEAFF. Written as DNA, the CDR3 is TGTGCCGGGAGAGGACAGTTTGAAGCTTTCTTT.

J is TRBJ2-7 and V is TRBV18; D uncertain. V was clipped by 4 bases and J by 0 bases, with 4 bases between them. The CDR3 covers 12 residues. CDR1 and CDR2 from the germline V gene are KGHSH and LQKENI. The CDR3 DNA reads TGTGCCAGCTCACTCGACTCCTACGAGCAGTACTTC. It encodes CASSLDSYEQYF.

The chain uses TRBV4-3 and TRBJ2-1; D is perhaps TRBD1 (6 bases). The CDR3 spans 15 residues. V lost 0 bases, J lost 12 bases, and 18 bases lay in between. CDR1 is LGHNA and CDR2 is YSLEER in the germline V gene. CDR3 DNA: TGCGCCAGCAGCCAAGATCAGGGGCCTACCGGAGGGCAGTTCTTC. This encodes CASSQDQGPTGGQFF.

This clone was detected ten times or more. The chain joins TRBV27 to TRBJ2-3; perhaps TRBD2 as D (6 bases). The germline V and J ends were trimmed by 6 bases and 2 bases, with 18 bases remaining between them. Germline V gene data show CDR1 as MNHEY and CDR2 as SMNVEV (reference sequence). CDR3 length: 16 amino acids. CDR3 sequence (DNA): TGTGCCAGCAGCCTACAGAGTCCTAGCGTCACAGATACGCAGTATTTT. Amino acids: CASSLQSPSVTDTQYF.

The rearrangement uses TRBV11-2 and TRBJ2-2; 8 bases are shared with TRBD2. The CDR3 sequence is 17 residues long. Germline V CDR1 and CDR2: SGHAT, FQNNGV. The J segment lost 7 bases and the V segment lost 5 bases, leaving 15 bases of the junction unmatched. CDR3 loop: CASSPLIGGGRSGELFF. The DNA for the CDR3 is TGTGCCAGCAGCCCGTTAATCGGGGGGGGCCGAAGCGGGGAGCTGTTTTTT.

A word on this clone: One junction end disagrees with the germline gene, perhaps due to a read error. The rearrangement uses TRBV5-6 and TRBJ2-7; a weak D match, TRBD1 (6 bases). Per the germline V gene, CDR1 is SGHDT and CDR2 is YYEEEE. The CDR3 length is 14 residues. The CDR3 DNA is TGTGCCAGCAGCTTAGGGGACATGACCTACAAGCAGTACTTC. This sequence encodes CASSLGDMTYKQYF.

The gene calls are TRBV6-6 and TRBJ1-6; D unresolved. In germline, CDR1 is MNHNY, CDR2 SVGAGI (reference sequence). The CDR3 length is 13 residues. V shed 0 bases and J shed 8 bases, with 5 bases lying between them. CDR3 nucleotide sequence: TGTGCCAGCAGTTACTCGAAGGATTCACCCCTCCACTTT. It encodes CASSYSKDSPLHF.

The gene calls are TRBV11-2 and TRBJ1-2; D is uncertain. Germline V gene data show CDR1 as SGHAT and CDR2 as FQNNGV. CDR3 length equals 11 residues. Trimming took 5 bases from V and 8 from J, leaving 9 bases between them. The CDR3 protein is CASSLGWGYTF. CDR3 DNA: TGTGCCAGCAGCCTCGGATGGGGCTACACCTTC.

The chain employs TRBV9 and TRBJ1-4, with D possibly TRBD1 on 5 matching bases. V was clipped by 4 bases and J by 3 bases, with 16 bases between them. Germline V CDR1 and CDR2: SGDLS, YYNGEE. The CDR3 consists of 16 residues. The CDR3 sequence is CASSTREGRPNEKLFF. The CDR3 bases are TGTGCCAGCAGCACCCGAGAGGGACGGCCTAATGAAAAACTGTTTTTT.

This clone was detected a few times. The rearrangement links TRBV7-9 to TRBJ2-1; D uncertain. V gave up 4 bases and J gave up 7 bases, with 8 bases separating them. The CDR3 consists of 12 residues. The germline V gene encodes CDR1 SEHNR and CDR2 FQNEAQ (reference sequence). CDR3 coding DNA: TGTGCCAGCAGCTCACCCCGGAATGAGCAGTTCTTC. Translation gives CASSSPRNEQFF.

V gene TRBV19 combines with J gene TRBJ2-2, with TRBD1 matching over 7 bases. Per germline, CDR1 LNHDA and CDR2 SQIVND (reference sequence). Losses at the gene ends were 9 bases for V and 2 bases for J; bases not matched to a gene: 6. This CDR3 spans 14 amino acids. In DNA, the CDR3 is TGTGCCAGCTTGGGACAGACAAACACCGGGGAGCTGTTTTTT. This codes for CASLGQTNTGELFF.

V and J are TRBV28 and TRBJ2-3; no clear D. The germline V and J ends were trimmed by 3 bases and 2 bases, with 3 bases remaining between them. CDR1 and CDR2 (germline): MDHEN, SYDVKM. The CDR3 loop spans 12 amino acids. CDR3 nucleotide sequence: TGTGCCAGCAGTTTCCCCACAGATACGCAGTATTTT. This codes for CASSFPTDTQYF.

This clone was seen just once. The rearrangement joins TRBV28 to TRBJ1-5; D perhaps matches TRBD1 (5 bases). V was shortened by 4 bases and J by 9 bases, with 16 bases between the two germline ends. CDR1 is MDHEN, CDR2 SYDVKM, per germline. The CDR3 runs to 14 residues. In nucleotides, the CDR3 is TGTGCCAGCAGTTCGGAGGGGTTTTTATTGCCCCAGCATTTT. This encodes CASSSEGFLLPQHF.

In its sample, this clone was seen a few times. The V gene is TRBV27, the J gene TRBJ1-2, with D possibly being TRBD1 (6 bases). The ends were cut back, 1 base at V and 4 bases at J, with 10 bases in the middle. Looked up from germline, CDR1 is MNHEY and CDR2 is SMNVEV (reference sequence). This CDR3 has 14 residues. CDR3 nucleotide sequence: TGTGCCAGCAGTTTATTGGGGGGCTCCTATGGCTACACCTTC. Translated, it gives CASSLLGGSYGYTF.

This chain links TRBV12-5 with TRBJ1-1; TRBD1 matches 7 bases. The CDR3 is 21 amino acids. V trimming: 0 bases; J trimming: 0 bases; junction bases outside the gene matches: 19. Germline lookup yields CDR1 LGHNT and CDR2 FRNRAP. In nucleotides, the CDR3 is TGTGCTAGTGGTTTGGTGGTAAACCCCAGGGGGGGCCCCTTAATGAACACTGAAGCTTTCTTT. Translating it yields CASGLVVNPRGGPLMNTEAFF.

V is TRBV7-3 and J is TRBJ1-3; TRBD1 matches 7 bases. CDR3 length: 14 residues. Germline CDR1 reads SGHTA; CDR2 reads FQGTGA. V shed 5 bases and J 4 bases; nucleotides not matched to a gene: 5. DNA of the CDR3: TGTGCCAGCAGCCTGGACAGGTTCGGAAACACCATATATTTT. Its protein product is CASSLDRFGNTIYF.

This clone was seen a few times. The rearrangement links TRBV27 to TRBJ2-7, with 7 bases identical to TRBD1. The CDR3 totals 14 residues. Per the germline V gene, CDR1 is MNHEY and CDR2 is SMNVEV (reference sequence). Trimming at V came to 5 bases and at J to 1 base, leaving 5 bases not matched to a gene. CDR3 nucleotides: TGTGCCAGCAGTGCCCGGGGACAGTCCTACGAGCAGTACTTC. It specifies CASSARGQSYEQYF.